This T cell receptor beta chain emerged from a study of sequential checkpoint blockade in melanoma. General study points: In arm A, pretreatment tumor clonality was associated with response. PD-L1 staining and CD8+ counts, not mutational load, tracked tumor T-cell clonality.

Generated by immunoSEQ multiplex PCR, the TCRdb table keeps only in-frame clones and is missing some. Found here are 7,500 to 8,500 clones, about 20% of them singletons; the top ten hold 5.9%. Treatment given: randomized to nivolumab then ipilimumab (arm A) or the reverse (arm B). Concerning this clone: As yet, its antigen is unknown.

CDR1 SGDLS and CDR2 YYNGEE come from the germline V gene. CDR3 length: 16 residues. V lost 0 bases to trimming and J lost 2 bases, with 15 bases between them. This clonotype was sampled from a human donor with melanoma. This chain joins TRBV9 and TRBJ2-7, with D perhaps TRBD1 (5 bases). Sequences were derived from tumor tissue (inferred from file names), sampled from a patient given nivolumab and ipilimumab in sequence. CDR3 nucleotide sequence: TGTGCCAGCAGCGTAGAACGGGTGGCAGGGACCTACGAGCAGTACTTC. Protein product: CASSVERVAGTYEQYF.